Below are 23 T cell receptor beta chains sequenced from a single sample in a study of Ad26.COV2.S vaccination and SARS-CoV-2 variants. Here immunoSEQ multiplex PCR was the method, and the copy in TCRdb shows in-frame clones only, minus some. The data hold under 95,000 clones, with more than 65% observed a single time. The sample in question was peripheral blood, obtained after recovery from COVID-19. The receptors come from a human donor who had recovered from COVID-19.

The chain joins TRBV2 to TRBJ1-1; 7 nucleotides align to TRBD1. The trim removed 6 bases at V and 1 base at J, leaving 2 bases unmatched. The germline V gene encodes CDR1 SNHLY and CDR2 FYNNEI. This CDR3 contains 13 residues. The chain's CDR3 is CASRRTGNTEAFF. In nucleotides, the CDR3 is TGTGCCAGCAGAAGGACAGGGAACACTGAAGCTTTCTTT.

The chain combines TRBV7-2 with TRBJ2-2, with 8 bases identical to TRBD2. Per germline, CDR1 SGHTA and CDR2 FQGNSA. The CDR3 runs to 17 residues. V lost 4 bases and J lost 2; bases outside the gene matches: 9. Here the CDR3 DNA reads TGTGCCAGCAGCTCTGTCCACACTAGCGGCAACACCGGGGAGCTGTTTTTT. Its protein is CASSSVHTSGNTGELFF.

A note on this clone: No DNA is shown, since the ends of the CDR3 on it are uncertain; the CDR3 is the one TCRdb lists. The V gene is TRBV21-1, the J gene TRBJ1-5. TRBV21-1 is designated a pseudogene. The CDR3 length equals 17 residues, ends included. CDR3 sequence: CASSKDHVGQGNQPQHF.

V usage is TRBV9 and J usage is TRBJ1-5; D is uncertain. Germline-derived CDR1 and CDR2 are SGDLS and YYNGEE. V lost 4 bases and J 0 bases, leaving 5 bases between the germline ends. The CDR3 spans 13 residues. CDR3 nucleotides: TGTGCCAGCAGCAAAGTTAGCAATCAGCCCCAGCATTTT. Its protein product is CASSKVSNQPQHF.

The chain joins TRBV6-2 or TRBV6-3 to TRBJ2-7; no reliable D call. V lost 3 bases and J 3 bases, leaving 12 bases between the germline ends. Germline V gives CDR1 MNHEY, CDR2 SVGEGT. CDR3 length equals 14 residues. The CDR3 loop is CASSYGGGYYEQYF. The CDR3 coding sequence is TGTGCCAGCAGTTATGGCGGCGGTTACTACGAGCAGTACTTC.

This chain links TRBV28 with TRBJ2-1; 14 nucleotides match TRBD2. Losses at the gene ends were 3 bases for V and 6 bases for J; bases not matched to a gene: 4. The CDR3 has 16 amino acids. CDR1 and CDR2 from the germline V gene are MDHEN and SYDVKM. CDR3 in amino acids: CASSLRLAGGRNEQFF. CDR3 in DNA: TGTGCCAGCAGTTTGAGACTAGCGGGAGGGCGCAATGAGCAGTTCTTC.

A word on this clone: Other DNA variants within this sample encode the same CDR3. V gene TRBV5-8 combines with J gene TRBJ2-5, with 9 bases lining up with TRBD1. V lost 4 bases and J lost 5; bases outside the gene matches: 12. The CDR3 spans 16 residues. CDR1 and CDR2 (germline): SGHTS, YDEGEE. The chain's CDR3 is CASSPWMGQGRETQYF. The CDR3 nucleotides read TGTGCCAGCAGCCCGTGGATGGGACAGGGCAGGGAGACCCAGTACTTC.

A single count supports this clone. The V and J genes are TRBV3-1 (or the pseudogene TRBV3-2) and TRBJ2-1, with D perhaps matching TRBD1 or TRBD2 (6 bases each). V lost 4 bases, J lost 6 bases, and 10 bases lay in between. The length of the CDR3 is 13 residues. Germline CDR1 LGHDT, CDR2 YNNKEL (reference sequence). The CDR3 is CASSRGGLNEQFF. In nucleotides, the CDR3 is TGTGCCAGCAGCCGTGGGGGGCTCAATGAGCAGTTCTTC.

The chain employs TRBV18 and TRBJ2-3, with 7 bases fitting TRBD1. Trimming removed 5 bases from V and 2 bases from J; junction bases left unmatched: 10. Germline V CDR1 and CDR2: KGHSH, LQKENI. This CDR3 region has 16 residues. CDR3 sequence (DNA): TGTGCCAGCTCATCCACAGGGGCCGTCTCCACAGATACGCAGTATTTT. It codes for CASSSTGAVSTDTQYF.

The chain links TRBV11-2 to TRBJ1-2; D remains ambiguous. The CDR3 is made up of 13 amino acids. From germline, CDR1 is SGHAT and CDR2 FQNNGV. Trimming pared 5 bases from V and 2 bases from J, leaving 9 bases between. The CDR3 reads CASSLRLNYGYTF. Here the CDR3 DNA reads TGTGCCAGCAGCCTCAGGTTAAACTATGGCTACACCTTC.

This sequence joins TRBV5-8 and TRBJ1-1, with D tentatively TRBD1 (5 bases). There are 17 residues in the CDR3. From germline, CDR1 is SGHTS and CDR2 YDEGEE. Trimming pared 0 bases from V and 2 bases from J, leaving 17 bases between. The CDR3 protein is CASSLDTPWGRNTEAFF. The CDR3 coding sequence is TGTGCCAGCAGCTTGGATACTCCGTGGGGACGAAACACTGAAGCTTTCTTT.

The V gene is TRBV27, the J gene TRBJ2-5, with 12 bases matching TRBD2. The CDR3 length is 15 residues. From germline, CDR1 is MNHEY and CDR2 SMNVEV (reference sequence). With V trimmed by 4 bases and J by 7 bases, 7 bases remained unmatched. The CDR3 DNA reads TGTGCCAGCAGTTCTGGACTAGCGGGACGCGCGACCCAGTACTTC. This sequence encodes CASSSGLAGRATQYF.

The table lists this clone with a few counts. The chain uses TRBV5-4 and TRBJ2-3; weak D call: TRBD2 (6 bases). V dropped 5 bases and J dropped 1 base, with 14 bases sitting between them. The CDR3 consists of 15 residues. Germline V lookup: CDR1 SGHNT, CDR2 YYREEE (reference sequence). CDR3 sequence: CASSPEGSRTDTQYF. In nucleotides, the CDR3 is TGTGCCAGCAGTCCGGAGGGCAGCCGCACAGATACGCAGTATTTT.

This rearrangement joins TRBV12-3 or TRBV12-4 to TRBJ2-5; D might be TRBD1 (5 bases). Trimming cost V 5 bases and J 4 bases, with 11 bases left between them. There are 13 residues in the CDR3. The CDR3 loop is CASSRTRGETQYF. The CDR3 DNA reads TGTGCCAGCAGTCGGACAAGAGGAGAGACCCAGTACTTC.

This chain joins TRBV7-9 and TRBJ1-1, with no clear D. V lost 2 bases and J 7 bases, leaving 5 bases between the germline ends. The germline gives CDR1 SEHNR, CDR2 FQNEAQ (reference sequence). The length of the CDR3 is 11 residues. The CDR3 DNA reads as TGTGCCAGCAGCTTAACGAGTGAAGCTTTCTTT. Translated: CASSLTSEAFF. The variable domain in full, with the rest retrieved from reference TRBV7-9 and TRBJ1-1, is DTGVSQNPRHKITKRGQNVTFRCDPISEHNRLYWYRQTLGQGPEFLTYFQNEAQLEKSRLLSDRFSAERPKGSFSTLEIQRTEQGDSAMYLCASSLTSEAFFGQGTRLTVV.

The V and J genes are TRBV20-1 and TRBJ2-1; 7 bases align to TRBD2. Germline trimming cut 3 bases from V and 1 base from J; bases unmatched to any gene: 6. Germline V gene data show CDR1 as DFQATT and CDR2 as SNEGSKA (reference sequence). There are 15 residues in the CDR3. The CDR3 sequence is CSASLLARSYNEQFF. The CDR3 DNA reads as TGCAGTGCTAGTCTACTAGCGAGGTCCTACAATGAGCAGTTCTTC.

The CDR3 loop reads CASTTTRDGPYEQYF. The CDR3 region has the DNA TGTGCCAGCACTACCACCCGGGACGGTCCCTACGAGCAGTACTTC. The gene calls are TRBV6-6 and TRBJ2-7; D may correspond to TRBD1 or TRBD2 (5 bases each). This CDR3 has 15 amino acids. Germline V CDR1 and CDR2: MNHNY, SVGAGI (reference sequence). The V and J ends lost 7 bases and 2 bases respectively, with 18 bases between them.

This chain uses TRBV27 with TRBJ1-5; the D is unclear. The length of the CDR3 is 12 residues. V lost 7 bases, J lost 6 bases, and 10 bases lay in between. Germline-derived CDR1 and CDR2 are MNHEY and SMNVEV (reference sequence). CDR3 sequence (DNA): TGTGCCAGCACCACTCTTGGTCAGCCCCAGCATTTT. Translating gives CASTTLGQPQHF.

This clone showed up just once. This rearrangement joins TRBV4-3 to TRBJ2-2; TRBD2 agrees at 10 bases. Germline lookup yields CDR1 LGHNA and CDR2 YSLEER. The CDR3 is 17 amino acids. Losses at the gene ends were 0 bases for V and 4 bases for J; bases not matched to a gene: 5. CDR3 in DNA: TGCGCCAGCAGCCAAGATCTCACTAGCGGGATCACCGGGGAGCTGTTTTTT. Encoded protein: CASSQDLTSGITGELFF.

This rearrangement joins TRBV11-3 to TRBJ2-5; D may be TRBD2 (5 bases). The CDR3 sequence is 13 residues long. V was pared by 5 bases and J by 2 bases, with 9 bases between. CDR1 and CDR2 from the germline V gene are SGHNT and YENEEA. CDR3 sequence: CASSRGIQETQYF. The CDR3 bases are TGTGCCAGCAGCCGAGGGATACAAGAGACCCAGTACTTC.

V usage is TRBV25-1 and J usage is TRBJ1-6, with a tentative D call TRBD1 (5 bases). Germline CDR1 and CDR2: MGHDK and SYGVNS. This CDR3 contains 15 residues. With 5 bases removed from V and 7 bases from J, the gap between germline ends came to 15 bases. CDR3 sequence (DNA): TGTGCCAGCAGTAGTGCGGCGGGGGTGAATTCACCCCTCCACTTT. Translation gives CASSSAAGVNSPLHF.

The rearrangement uses TRBV3-1 (or the pseudogene TRBV3-2) and TRBJ1-5; D ambiguous. This CDR3 comprises 14 residues. The germline V and J ends were trimmed by 0 bases and 10 bases, with 13 bases remaining between them. Germline lookup yields CDR1 LGHDT and CDR2 YNNKEL (reference sequence). The CDR3, as DNA: TGTGCCAGCAGCCAAGATGGAAGAGTCTTCCCCCAGCATTTT. As protein: CASSQDGRVFPQHF.

The chain has TRBV12-5 and TRBJ2-1, with TRBD2 matching over 8 bases. Trimming removed 7 bases from V and 5 bases from J; junction bases left unmatched: 10. Looked up from germline, CDR1 is LGHNT and CDR2 is FRNRAP. This CDR3 has 15 amino acids. The CDR3 nucleotides read TGTGCTAGTGCCCAAAGCGGGAGAGGGGACAATGAGCAGTTCTTC. This translates into CASAQSGRGDNEQFF.